Presented here are 18 T cell receptor beta chains from one specimen sequenced in a study of T cells in localized non-small cell lung cancer. Generated by immunoSEQ multiplex PCR, the TCRdb table keeps only in-frame clones and is missing some. The table lists about 74,000 clones, about 88% of them singletons. Material: peripheral blood, obtained before any cancer treatment. These receptors all come from a female donor over 55 with stage I lung adenocarcinoma.

This clone appeared a single time. The chain employs TRBV7-9 and TRBJ2-3, with 13 nucleotides matching TRBD2. The V and J ends lost 7 bases and 11 bases, in that order; junction bases with no gene match: 12. The CDR3 has 15 residues. Germline CDR1 is SEHNR and CDR2 is FQNEAQ (reference sequence). CDR3 DNA sequence: TGTGCCAGCACCGGGACTAGCGGGGTTCAGATTGGGCAGTATTTT. Protein product: CASTGTSGVQIGQYF.

The chain uses TRBV6-1 and TRBJ1-1; D might be TRBD1 (5 bases). V dropped 8 bases and J dropped 4 bases, with 14 bases sitting between them. The CDR3 extends over 13 amino acids. The germline CDR1 and CDR2 sequences are MNHNS and SASEGT. This CDR3 reads CASRGKGATEAFF. In DNA, the CDR3 is TGTGCCAGCCGGGGAAAAGGGGCCACTGAAGCTTTCTTT.

V usage is TRBV4-1 and J usage is TRBJ1-5; unclear D gene. V was cut by 3 bases and J by 0 bases, with 6 bases left in between. Germline-derived CDR1 and CDR2 are MGHRA and YSYEKL. The CDR3 totals 14 residues. The CDR3 protein is CASSHPPSNQPQHF. The CDR3 region has the DNA TGCGCCAGCAGCCACCCGCCTAGCAATCAGCCCCAGCATTTT.

This clone was counted once. The rearrangement joins TRBV9 to TRBJ2-5; D is undetermined. Per the germline V gene, CDR1 is SGDLS and CDR2 is YYNGEE. Trimming took off 0 bases at V and 2 bases at J, with 8 bases between the two ends. This CDR3 spans 14 amino acids. CDR3 in amino acids: CASSVGPDQETQYF. The CDR3 DNA follows: TGTGCCAGCAGCGTAGGTCCAGATCAAGAGACCCAGTACTTC.

V and J are TRBV6-4 and TRBJ2-3; the D is unclear. V dropped 5 bases and J dropped 6 bases, with 12 bases sitting between them. Germline CDR1 reads MRHNA; CDR2 reads SNTAGT. The CDR3 has 13 amino acids. For the CDR3, the DNA is TGTGCCAGCAGTCGGGTCCCCCTGGATACGCAGTATTTT. Translated: CASSRVPLDTQYF.

The gene calls are TRBV7-9 and TRBJ1-2; 8 bases match TRBD1. Germline CDR1 SEHNR, CDR2 FQNEAQ (reference sequence). This CDR3 contains 17 residues. The V gene end was trimmed by 0 bases and the J gene end by 0 bases; junction bases not matched to a gene: 6. For the CDR3, the DNA is TGTGCCAGCAGCTTAGCTGGACAGGGCCCATCTAACTATGGCTACACCTTC. Protein product: CASSLAGQGPSNYGYTF.

The rearrangement joins TRBV10-3 to TRBJ2-7, with TRBD2 identical over 7 bases. The CDR3 extends over 13 amino acids. V was pared by 0 bases and J by 6 bases, with 2 bases of the junction left unmatched. CDR1 and CDR2 from the germline V gene are ENHRY and SYGVKD. Written as DNA, the CDR3 is TGTGCCATCAGTGAGTCGGGAGGGCGCGAGCAGTACTTC. Translated: CAISESGGREQYF.

In nucleotides, the CDR3 is TGTGCCAGCAGTCGGACAGGAGCTAACTATGGCTACACCTTC. Protein sequence: CASSRTGANYGYTF. J is TRBJ1-2 and V is TRBV27; 7 bases agree with TRBD1. V lost 5 bases to trimming and J lost 0 bases; unmatched junction nucleotides: 3. Germline V gene sequence: CDR1 MNHEY, CDR2 SMNVEV (reference sequence). The CDR3 is 14 residues long.

CDR3 coding DNA: TGTGCCAGCAGGGCCGGGACTAGCAATCAGCCCCAGCATTTT. It yields the protein CASRAGTSNQPQHF. The gene calls are TRBV7-2 and TRBJ1-5, with D possibly TRBD1 on 5 matching bases. This CDR3 region has 14 residues. The germline V and J ends were trimmed by 6 bases and 0 bases, with 9 bases remaining between them. Germline-derived CDR1 and CDR2 are SGHTA and FQGNSA.

This clone was seen a few times. The chain combines TRBV2 with TRBJ1-3, with a possible D match to TRBD1 (5 bases). CDR3 length: 14 amino acids. The germline V gene has CDR1 SNHLY and CDR2 FYNNEI. V was trimmed by 10 bases and J by 4 bases, leaving 17 bases between them. CDR3 region: CATRPGHSGNTIYF. CDR3 nucleotides: TGTGCCACCAGGCCGGGGCACTCGGGAAACACCATATATTTT.

The CDR3 is CASSQPDPNTEAFF. In DNA, the CDR3 is TGTGCCAGCAGCCAACCTGACCCGAACACTGAAGCTTTCTTT. V and J are TRBV6-5 and TRBJ1-1; D gene unclear. This CDR3 comprises 14 residues. The V end lost 6 bases, the J end lost 1 base, and 12 bases lay between the germline ends. The germline V gene encodes CDR1 MNHEY and CDR2 SVGAGI.

The CDR3 loop reads CATSGVSNYGYTF. The CDR3 DNA reads TGTGCCACCTCCGGGGTCTCAAACTATGGCTACACCTTC. V usage is TRBV10-3 and J usage is TRBJ1-2; D unclear. Germline V gene data show CDR1 as ENHRY and CDR2 as SYGVKD. V was shortened by 10 bases and J by 2 bases, with 14 bases between the two germline ends. The length of the CDR3 is 13 residues.

The chain recombines TRBV6-6 with TRBJ1-5, with D perhaps TRBD1 (5 bases). The CDR3 spans 16 residues. CDR1 is MNHNY and CDR2 is SVGAGI in the germline V gene (reference sequence). V shed 6 bases and J shed 2 bases, with 17 bases lying between them. The CDR3: CASSPRGGSGNQPQHF. The CDR3 DNA reads as TGTGCCAGCAGCCCACGCGGGGGATCGGGCAATCAGCCCCAGCATTTT.

V gene TRBV5-1 combines with J gene TRBJ1-2; 8 bases line up with TRBD1. Unmatched junction bases numbered 0, after V lost 0 bases and J lost 2 bases. Germline CDR1 and CDR2: SGHRS and YFSETQ. The CDR3 runs to 14 residues. The CDR3 loop reads CASSLDRGNYGYTF. CDR3 nucleotides: TGCGCCAGCAGCTTGGACAGGGGGAACTATGGCTACACCTTC.

The rearrangement links TRBV10-3 to TRBJ1-3; 9 nucleotides agree with TRBD1. V gave up 7 bases and J gave up 4 bases; unmatched junction bases: 2. The CDR3 is 13 residues long. Germline V gene sequence: CDR1 ENHRY, CDR2 SYGVKD. CDR3 in amino acids: CAIMGQGGNTIYF. In DNA, the CDR3 is TGTGCCATCATGGGACAGGGAGGAAACACCATATATTTT.

The chain has TRBV18 and TRBJ1-5; D not resolved. V dropped 3 bases and J dropped 6 bases, with 15 bases sitting between them. The CDR3 spans 15 residues. Per the germline V gene, CDR1 is KGHSH and CDR2 is LQKENI. This chain's CDR3 is CASSPRSTDGQPQHF. Written as DNA, the CDR3 is TGTGCCAGCTCACCGCGTTCTACGGACGGTCAGCCCCAGCATTTT. Looking up the rest from reference TRBV18 and TRBJ1-5 gives the full variable domain: NAGVMQNPRHLVRRRGQEARLRCSPMKGHSHVYWYRQLPEEGLKFMVYLQKENIIDESGMPKERFSAEFPKEGPSILRIQQVVRGDSAAYFCASSPRSTDGQPQHFGDGTRLSIL.

This clone was seen at least ten times. The chain employs TRBV6-4 and TRBJ1-1; D gene uncertain. Germline-derived CDR1 and CDR2 are MRHNA and SNTAGT. V lost 2 bases to trimming and J lost 0 bases, with 7 bases between them. The CDR3 is 14 amino acids. CDR3 sequence reads: CASSDTDMNTEAFF. The DNA of the CDR3 is TGTGCCAGCAGTGACACAGATATGAACACTGAAGCTTTCTTT.

The genes are TRBV7-3 and TRBJ2-1; TRBD2 aligns across 8 bases. Looked up from germline, CDR1 is SGHTA and CDR2 is FQGTGA. The CDR3 spans 15 residues. Trimming removed 4 bases from V and 7 bases from J; junction bases left unmatched: 9. The CDR3 here is CASSYGRAGSNEQFF. As DNA, the CDR3 is TGTGCCAGCAGCTACGGGAGGGCGGGGAGTAATGAGCAGTTCTTC. Using reference TRBV7-3 and TRBJ2-1 for the parts outside the CDR3, the full variable domain is GAGVSQTPSNKVTEKGKYVELRCDPISGHTALYWYRQSLGQGPEFLIYFQGTGAADDSGLPNDRFFAVRPEGSVSTLKIQRTERGDSAVYLCASSYGRAGSNEQFFGPGTRLTVL.